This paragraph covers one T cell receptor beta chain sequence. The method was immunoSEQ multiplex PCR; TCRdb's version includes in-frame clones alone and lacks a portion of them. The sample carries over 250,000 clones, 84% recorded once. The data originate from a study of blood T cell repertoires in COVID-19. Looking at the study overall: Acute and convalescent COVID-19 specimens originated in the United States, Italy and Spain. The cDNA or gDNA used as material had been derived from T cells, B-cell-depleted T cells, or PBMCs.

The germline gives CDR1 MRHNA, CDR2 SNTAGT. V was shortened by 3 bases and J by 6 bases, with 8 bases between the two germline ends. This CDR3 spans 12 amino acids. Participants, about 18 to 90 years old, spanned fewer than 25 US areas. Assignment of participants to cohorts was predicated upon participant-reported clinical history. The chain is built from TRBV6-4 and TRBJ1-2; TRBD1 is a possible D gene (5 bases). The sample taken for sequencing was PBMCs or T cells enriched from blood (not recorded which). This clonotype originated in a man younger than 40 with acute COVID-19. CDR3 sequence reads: CASSEGENGYTF. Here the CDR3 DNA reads TGTGCCAGCAGTGAAGGGGAAAATGGCTACACCTTC.